The T cell receptor (beta chain) under discussion was sequenced for a study of blood T cell repertoires in COVID-19. Per germline, CDR1 SGHTA and CDR2 FQGNSA. The V end lost 5 bases, the J end lost 4 bases, and 17 bases lay between the germline ends. The CDR3 length is 15 residues. Measured with immunoSEQ multiplex PCR; TCRdb has only the in-frame clones, and not every one. The table records about 100,000 clones, about 90% of them present only once. The sample comprised peripheral blood. The TCR originated in a human donor with active COVID-19. The donor label of this sample is uncertain. The V gene is TRBV7-2, the J gene TRBJ2-5; D is perhaps TRBD2 (5 bases). The CDR3 is CASSSGRGTRETQYF. As DNA, the CDR3 is TGTGCCAGCAGCAGCGGTCGGGGAACCCGAGAGACCCAGTACTTC.